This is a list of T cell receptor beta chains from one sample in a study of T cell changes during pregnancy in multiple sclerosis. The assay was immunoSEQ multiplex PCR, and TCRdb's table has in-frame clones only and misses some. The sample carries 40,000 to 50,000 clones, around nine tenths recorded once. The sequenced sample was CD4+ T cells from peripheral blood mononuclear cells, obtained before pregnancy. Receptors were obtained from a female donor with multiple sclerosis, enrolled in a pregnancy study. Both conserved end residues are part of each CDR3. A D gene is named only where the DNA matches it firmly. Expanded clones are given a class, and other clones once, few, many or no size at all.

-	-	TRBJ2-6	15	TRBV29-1	CSVYLRGTGANVLTF	TGCAGCGTTTACCTACGAGGGACTGGGGCCAACGTCCTGACTTTC
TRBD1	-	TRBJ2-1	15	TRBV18	CASQGQPKGYNEQFF	TGTGCCAGCCAGGGACAGCCTAAAGGGTACAATGAGCAGTTCTTC
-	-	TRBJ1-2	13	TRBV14	CASSPSATGGYTF	TGTGCCAGCAGCCCTTCAGCGACAGGCGGCTACACCTTC
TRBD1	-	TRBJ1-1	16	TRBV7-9	CASSFDRVFSNTEAFF	TGTGCCAGCAGCTTCGACAGGGTATTTTCGAACACTGAAGCTTTCTTT
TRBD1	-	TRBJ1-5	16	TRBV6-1	CASSETGALRNQPQHF	TGTGCCAGCAGTGAGACAGGGGCCCTCCGCAATCAGCCCCAGCATTTT
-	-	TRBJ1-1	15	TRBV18	CASSPQEYSGTEAFF	TGTGCCAGCTCACCCCAGGAGTATAGCGGCACTGAAGCTTTCTTT
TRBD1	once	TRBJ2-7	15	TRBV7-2	CASSKGQGGLHEQYF	TGTGCCAGCAGCAAGGGACAGGGGGGTCTACACGAGCAGTACTTC
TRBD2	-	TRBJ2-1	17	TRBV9	CASSVGSGLAGGNEQFF	TGTGCCAGCAGCGTAGGATCAGGACTAGCGGGCGGCAATGAGCAGTTCTTC
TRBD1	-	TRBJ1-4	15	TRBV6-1	CASSYTTGSNEKLFF	TGTGCCAGCAGCTATACGACAGGGTCCAATGAAAAACTGTTTTTT
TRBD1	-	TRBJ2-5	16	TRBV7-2	CASSLEGTGGYETQYF	TGTGCCAGCAGCTTAGAGGGGACAGGGGGCTACGAGACCCAGTACTTC
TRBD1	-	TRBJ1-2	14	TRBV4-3	CASSQESGGDGYTF	TGCGCCAGCAGCCAAGAATCAGGGGGCGATGGCTACACCTTC
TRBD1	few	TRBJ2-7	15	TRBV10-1	CASSPKRTGDYEQYF	TGCGCCAGCAGCCCCAAACGGACAGGCGACTACGAGCAGTACTTC
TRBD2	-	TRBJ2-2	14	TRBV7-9	CASGLAGGAGELFF	TGTGCCAGCGGTCTAGCGGGAGGGGCCGGGGAGCTGTTTTTT
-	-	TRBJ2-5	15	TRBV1	CTSSQWGRLEETQYF	TGCACCAGCAGCCAGTGGGGCAGGCTCGAAGAGACCCAGTACTTC
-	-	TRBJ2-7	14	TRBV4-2	CASSQDRGLGEQYF	TGTGCCAGCAGCCAAGATCGAGGGCTCGGCGAGCAGTACTTC
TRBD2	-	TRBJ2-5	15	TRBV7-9	CASSLAGGGGETQYF	TGTGCCAGCAGCTTAGCGGGGGGGGGAGGAGAGACCCAGTACTTC
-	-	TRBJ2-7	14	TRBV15	CATRRTGSSYEQYF	TGTGCCACCAGACGAACAGGGAGCTCCTACGAGCAGTACTTC
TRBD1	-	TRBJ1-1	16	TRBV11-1	CASSPDRGIMNTEAFF	TGTGCCAGCAGCCCGGACAGGGGGATCATGAACACTGAAGCTTTCTTT
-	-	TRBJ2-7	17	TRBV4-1	CASSQGYSGLSSYKQYF	TGCGCCAGCAGCCAAGGCTATAGCGGTCTTTCCTCCTACAAGCAGTACTTC
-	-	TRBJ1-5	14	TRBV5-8	CASSHSLSNQPQHF	TGTGCCAGCAGCCACAGCCTCAGCAATCAGCCCCAGCATTTT
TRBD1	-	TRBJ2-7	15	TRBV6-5	CASSTPGQGSYEQYF	TGTGCCAGCAGTACCCCGGGACAGGGTTCCTACGAGCAGTACTTC
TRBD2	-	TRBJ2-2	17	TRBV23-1	CASSQWTSGNNTGELFF	TGCGCCAGCAGTCAATGGACTAGCGGGAATAACACCGGGGAGCTGTTTTTT
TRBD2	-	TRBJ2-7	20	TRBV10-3	CAISERSGLAGAMRGYEQYF	TGTGCCATCAGTGAGCGGAGTGGTCTAGCGGGAGCTATGCGTGGCTACGAGCAGTACTTC
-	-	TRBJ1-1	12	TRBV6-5	CASLQDYTEAFF	TGTGCCAGCCTCCAAGACTATACTGAAGCTTTCTTT
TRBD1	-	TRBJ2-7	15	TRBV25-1	CASSPTGVSSYEQYF	TGTGCCAGCAGCCCGACAGGGGTGAGCTCCTACGAGCAGTACTTC
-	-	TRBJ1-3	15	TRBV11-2	CASGPSTASGNTIYF	TGTGCCAGCGGGCCCTCAACAGCCTCTGGAAACACCATATATTTT
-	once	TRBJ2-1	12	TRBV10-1	CASSRGSAEQFF	TGCGCCAGCAGTCGGGGTTCCGCCGAGCAGTTCTTC
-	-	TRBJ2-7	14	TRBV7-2	CASSPGAPTYEQYF	TGTGCCAGCAGCCCGGGTGCCCCTACCTACGAGCAGTACTTC
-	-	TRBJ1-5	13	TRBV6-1	CASRESGNQPQHF	TGTGCCAGCAGGGAATCGGGCAATCAGCCCCAGCATTTT
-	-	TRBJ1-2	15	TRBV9	CASSRSLLANYGYTF	TGTGCCAGCAGCCGAAGCTTATTAGCTAACTATGGCTACACCTTC
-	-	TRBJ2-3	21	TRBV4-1	CASSQERAGRVIGNDPDTQYF	TGCGCCAGCAGCCAAGAAAGGGCGGGTCGGGTTATAGGTAACGACCCAGATACGCAGTATTTT